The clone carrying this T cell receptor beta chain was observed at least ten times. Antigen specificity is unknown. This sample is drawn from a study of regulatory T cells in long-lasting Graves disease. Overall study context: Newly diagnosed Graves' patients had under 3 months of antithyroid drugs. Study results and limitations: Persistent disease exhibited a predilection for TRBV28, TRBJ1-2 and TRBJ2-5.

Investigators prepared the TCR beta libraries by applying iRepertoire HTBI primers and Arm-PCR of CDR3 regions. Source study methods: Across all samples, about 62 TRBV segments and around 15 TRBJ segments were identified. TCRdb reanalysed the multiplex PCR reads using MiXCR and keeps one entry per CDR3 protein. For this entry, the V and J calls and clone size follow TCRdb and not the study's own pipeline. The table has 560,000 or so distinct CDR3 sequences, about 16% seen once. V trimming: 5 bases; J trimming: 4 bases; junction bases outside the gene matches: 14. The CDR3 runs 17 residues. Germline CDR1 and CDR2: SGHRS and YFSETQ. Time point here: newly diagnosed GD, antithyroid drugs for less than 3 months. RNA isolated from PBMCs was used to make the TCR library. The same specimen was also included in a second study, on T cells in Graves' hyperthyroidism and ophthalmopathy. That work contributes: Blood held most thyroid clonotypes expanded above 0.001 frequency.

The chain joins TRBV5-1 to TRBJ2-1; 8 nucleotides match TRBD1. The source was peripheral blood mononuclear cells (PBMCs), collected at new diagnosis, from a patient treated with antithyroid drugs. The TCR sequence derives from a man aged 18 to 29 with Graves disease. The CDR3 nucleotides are TGCGCCAGCAGTAGATCCTGGAGGAGACAGGGGTACAATGAGCAGTTCTTC. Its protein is CASSRSWRRQGYNEQFF.